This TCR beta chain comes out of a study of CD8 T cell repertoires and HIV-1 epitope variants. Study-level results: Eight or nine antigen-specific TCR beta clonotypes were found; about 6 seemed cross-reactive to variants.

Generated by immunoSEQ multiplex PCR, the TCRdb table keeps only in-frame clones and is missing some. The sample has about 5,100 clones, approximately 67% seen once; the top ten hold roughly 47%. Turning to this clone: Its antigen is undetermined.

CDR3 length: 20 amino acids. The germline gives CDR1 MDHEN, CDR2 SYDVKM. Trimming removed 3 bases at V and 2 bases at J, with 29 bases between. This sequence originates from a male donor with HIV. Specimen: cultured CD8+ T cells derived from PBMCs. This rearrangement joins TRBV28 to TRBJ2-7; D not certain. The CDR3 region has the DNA TGTGCCAGCAGTTTCCCCCCCCCTAGTCCCAATACACCTACCACCTACGAGCAGTACTTC. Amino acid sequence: CASSFPPPSPNTPTTYEQYF. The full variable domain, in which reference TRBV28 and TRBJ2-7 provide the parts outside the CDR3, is DVKVTQSSRYLVKRTGEKVFLECVQDMDHENMFWYRQDPGLGLRLIYFSYDVKMKEKGDIPEGYSVSREKKERFSLILESASTNQTSMYLCASSFPPPSPNTPTTYEQYFGPGTRLTVT.